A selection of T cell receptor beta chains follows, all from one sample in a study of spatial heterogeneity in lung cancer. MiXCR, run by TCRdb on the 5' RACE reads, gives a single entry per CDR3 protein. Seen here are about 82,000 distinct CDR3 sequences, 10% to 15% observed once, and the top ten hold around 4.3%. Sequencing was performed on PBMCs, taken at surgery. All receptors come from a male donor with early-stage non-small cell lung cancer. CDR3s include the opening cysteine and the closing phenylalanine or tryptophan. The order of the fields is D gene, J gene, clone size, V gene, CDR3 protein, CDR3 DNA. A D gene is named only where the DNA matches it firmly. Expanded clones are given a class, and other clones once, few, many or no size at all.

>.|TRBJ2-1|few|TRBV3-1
CASSQRHLAPYNEQFF
TGTGCCAGCAGCCAACGTCACCTAGCGCCTTACAATGAGCAGTTCTTC
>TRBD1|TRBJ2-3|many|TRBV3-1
CASSLGQTQYF
TGTGCCAGCAGCCTGGGACAGACCCAGTATTTT
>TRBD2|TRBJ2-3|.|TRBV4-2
CASSQGLTSGPTDTQYF
TGTGCCAGCAGCCAAGGATTGACTAGCGGGCCCACAGATACGCAGTATTTT
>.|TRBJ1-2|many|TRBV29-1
CSVMNYGYTF
TGCAGCGTCATGAACTATGGCTACACCTTC
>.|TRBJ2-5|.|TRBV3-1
CASSQDLPIARGAETQYF
TGTGCCAGCAGCCAAGATCTACCGATCGCGCGTGGTGCGGAGACCCAGTACTTC
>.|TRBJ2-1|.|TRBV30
CAYRKPGSRDYNEQFF
TGTGCCTATCGAAAACCGGGGTCGAGGGACTACAATGAGCAGTTCTTC
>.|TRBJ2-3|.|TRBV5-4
CASSFFGEDTQYF
TGTGCCAGCAGCTTTTTCGGGGAGGATACGCAGTATTTT
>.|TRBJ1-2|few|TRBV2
CASSERAHPNYGYTF
TGTGCCAGCAGTGAGCGGGCTCACCCTAACTATGGCTACACCTTC
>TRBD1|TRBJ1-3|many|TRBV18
CASSPEQGASGNTIYF
TGTGCCAGCTCTCCTGAACAGGGGGCTTCTGGAAACACCATATATTTT
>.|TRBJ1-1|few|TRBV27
CASSLDGEAFF
TGTGCCAGCAGTTTAGACGGCGAAGCTTTCTTT
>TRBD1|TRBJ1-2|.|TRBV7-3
CASSSAGGAWSSYTF
TGTGCCAGCAGCTCTGCAGGGGGCGCTTGGAGTAGCTACACCTTC
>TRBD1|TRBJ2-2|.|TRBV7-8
CASSNDRGLNTGELFF
TGTGCCAGCAGCAATGACAGGGGCCTTAACACCGGGGAGCTGTTTTTT
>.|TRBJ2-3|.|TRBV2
CASTPLLGGSTDTQYF
TGTGCCAGCACTCCTTTACTCGGGGGAAGCACAGATACGCAGTATTTT
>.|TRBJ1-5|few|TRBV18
CASSEADSNQPQHF
TGTGCCAGCTCAGAGGCGGACAGCAATCAGCCCCAGCATTTT
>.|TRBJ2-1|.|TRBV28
CASSLFRGAYNEQFF
TGTGCCAGCAGTTTATTCAGGGGAGCTTACAATGAGCAGTTCTTC
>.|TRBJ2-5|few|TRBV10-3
CAISESSRETQYF
TGTGCCATCAGTGAGTCAAGTAGAGAGACCCAGTACTTC
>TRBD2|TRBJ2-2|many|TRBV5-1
CASSLAGGPSTGELFF
TGCGCCAGCAGCTTAGCGGGAGGGCCAAGCACCGGGGAGCTGTTTTTT
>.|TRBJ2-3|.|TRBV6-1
CASRQAVAESSTDTQYF
TGTGCCAGCAGGCAAGCGGTAGCGGAATCTAGCACAGATACGCAGTATTTT
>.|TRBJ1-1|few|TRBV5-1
CASSFNGLTEAFF
TGCGCCAGCAGCTTCAACGGGTTGACTGAAGCTTTCTTT
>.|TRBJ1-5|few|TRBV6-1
CASSMLQDSNQPQHF
TGTGCCAGCAGCATGCTACAAGATAGCAATCAGCCCCAGCATTTT
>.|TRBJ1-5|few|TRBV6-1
CASMAQGNQPQHF
TGTGCCAGCATGGCCCAGGGAAATCAGCCCCAGCATTTT
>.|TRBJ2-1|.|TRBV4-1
CASSQRQGSDNEQFF
TGCGCCAGCAGCCAACGGCAGGGAAGCGACAATGAGCAGTTCTTC
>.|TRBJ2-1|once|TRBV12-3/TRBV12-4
CASSLRDAYNEQFF
TGTGCCAGCAGTTTGAGAGACGCCTACAATGAGCAGTTCTTC
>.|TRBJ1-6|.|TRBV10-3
CAISESEGRNSPLHF
TGTGCCATCAGTGAGTCAGAGGGGCGGAATTCACCCCTCCACTTT
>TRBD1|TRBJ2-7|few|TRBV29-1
CSTGTGSEQYF
TGCAGCACCGGGACAGGTTCCGAGCAGTACTTC
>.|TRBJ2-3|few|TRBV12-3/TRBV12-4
CASRRSWGTDTQYF
TGTGCCAGCAGAAGATCTTGGGGCACAGATACGCAGTATTTT
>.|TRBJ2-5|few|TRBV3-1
CASSQDKARGRTQYF
TGTGCCAGCAGCCAAGATAAAGCCCGGGGGAGGACCCAGTACTTC